The 15 T cell receptor beta chains in this list originate from one sample, sequenced in a study of identical twins. TCRdb independently ran MiXCR on the 5' RACE reads; one entry per CDR3 protein. The sample has over 200,000 distinct CDR3 sequences, approximately 7.1% seen once. This sample also belongs to another study, concerning T cells expressing NK-cell markers.

The sequencing input was CD8+ T cells sorted from blood. These receptors were taken from a woman aged 18-29 years in good health.

This clonotype was counted a few times. V and J are TRBV20-1 and TRBJ1-1; D is perhaps TRBD1 (5 bases). There are 15 residues in the CDR3. Germline loops: CDR1 DFQATT, CDR2 SNEGSKA (reference sequence). V lost 0 bases, J lost 3 bases, and 14 bases lay in between. CDR3 nucleotides: TGCAGTGCTAGAGATCGCCCAGGGAGGTACACTGAAGCTTTCTTT. Protein sequence: CSARDRPGRYTEAFF.

The gene calls are TRBV11-2 and TRBJ2-7; TRBD1 matches 7 bases. Germline values: CDR1 SGHAT, CDR2 FQNNGV. The CDR3 has 13 residues. J gave up 7 bases and V 5 bases, and 8 bases lay outside the gene matches. This CDR3 reads CASSPGTVLEQYF. CDR3 in DNA: TGTGCCAGCAGCCCGGGGACAGTTCTTGAGCAGTACTTC. The entire variable domain, with the rest obtained from reference TRBV11-2 and TRBJ2-7, is as follows: EAGVAQSPRYKIIEKRQSVAFWCNPISGHATLYWYQQILGQGPKLLIQFQNNGVVDDSQLPKDRFSAERLKGVDSTLKIQPAKLEDSAVYLCASSPGTVLEQYFGPGTRLTVT.

This clonotype appeared a few times. The V gene is TRBV11-2, the J gene TRBJ1-1, with D unclear. The CDR3 is 15 residues long. From germline, CDR1 is SGHAT and CDR2 FQNNGV. V was trimmed by 4 bases and J by 4 bases, leaving 16 bases between them. The CDR3 region is CASSSGRELVTEAFF. The CDR3 DNA reads TGTGCCAGCAGCTCGGGAAGGGAACTAGTCACTGAAGCTTTCTTT.

This clonotype was observed a handful of times. This sequence joins TRBV30 and TRBJ2-7; either TRBD1 or TRBD2 may fit D (5 bases each). V lost 4 bases and J 3 bases, leaving 16 bases between the germline ends. The V gene's germline CDR1 is GTSNPN and CDR2 SVGIG (reference sequence). The CDR3 length is 14 residues. CDR3 nucleotides: TGTGCCTGGACATCAGAAGAGGGGTACTACGAGCAGTACTTC. Translation gives CAWTSEEGYYEQYF.

This clonotype turned up a few times. The V gene is TRBV6-2 or TRBV6-3, the J gene TRBJ2-2; 8 nucleotides align to TRBD2. The CDR3 covers 17 residues. Germline V gene sequence: CDR1 MNHEY, CDR2 SVGEGT. The junction had 4 bases not matched to a gene; V was cut back by 1 base and J by 0 bases. The CDR3 sequence: CASSYLAGHPNTGELFF. CDR3 in DNA: TGTGCCAGCAGTTACTTAGCGGGACACCCGAACACCGGGGAGCTGTTTTTT.

At least ten counts were recorded for this clonotype. The V call is TRBV7-9, the J call TRBJ2-2; no definite D call. This CDR3 has 12 amino acids. V was pared by 8 bases and J by 4 bases, with 8 bases between. Per germline, CDR1 SEHNR and CDR2 FQNEAQ (reference sequence). The CDR3 bases are TGTGCCAGCTTTATCCCCACCGGGGAGCTGTTTTTT. Amino acids: CASFIPTGELFF.

This clonotype was counted a few times. V is TRBV21-1 and J is TRBJ2-7; the table calls TRBD2, which could not be checked here. TRBV21-1 is described as a pseudogene. This CDR3 has 13 amino acids. This chain's CDR3 is CANDQREGNEQYF. The CDR3 DNA reads TGTGCCAACGACCAACGGGAGGGGAACGAGCAGTACTTC.

This clonotype was found many times. The rearrangement uses TRBV7-6 and TRBJ2-2; 10 nucleotides agree with TRBD2. The CDR3 has 17 residues. Germline CDR1 reads SGHVS; CDR2 reads FNYEAQ. V trimming: 5 bases; J trimming: 2 bases; junction bases outside the gene matches: 8. Here the CDR3 reads CASSPRTSGINTGELFF. CDR3 nucleotide sequence: TGTGCCAGCAGCCCCAGAACTAGCGGGATTAACACCGGGGAGCTGTTTTTT.

The chain carries TRBV6-5 and TRBJ1-1; no clear D gene. The V end lost 0 bases, the J end lost 0 bases, and 8 bases lay between the germline ends. Germline values: CDR1 MNHEY, CDR2 SVGAGI. The CDR3 loop spans 15 amino acids. The CDR3 nucleotides read TGTGCCAGCAGTTACTCGACCTCTCTGAACACTGAAGCTTTCTTT. Its protein is CASSYSTSLNTEAFF.

V gene TRBV16 combines with J gene TRBJ1-2; 8 nucleotides line up with TRBD1. The CDR3 covers 15 residues. Per the germline V gene, CDR1 is KGHSY and CDR2 is FQNENV. V dropped 4 bases and J dropped 3; count of bases not matched to a gene: 7. CDR3 coding DNA: TGTGCCAGCAGCCCGACCTCGACAGGGGACTATGGCTACACCTTC. It yields the protein CASSPTSTGDYGYTF. Together with reference TRBV16 and TRBJ1-2, the CDR3 gives the full variable domain: GEEVAQTPKHLVRGEGQKAKLYCAPIKGHSYVFWYQQVLKNEFKFLISFQNENVFDETGMPKERFSAKCLPNSPCSLEIQATKLEDSAVYFCASSPTSTGDYGYTFGSGTRLTVV.

This clonotype came up many times. The chain has TRBV6-4 and TRBJ2-3; D is possibly TRBD1 (5 bases). The CDR3 consists of 15 residues. V dropped 3 bases and J dropped 2 bases, with 12 bases sitting between them. CDR1 is MRHNA and CDR2 is SNTAGT in the germline V gene. The CDR3 DNA reads TGTGCCAGCAGTGATTTCGGCAGGGTCACAGATACGCAGTATTTT. Translation: CASSDFGRVTDTQYF.

V is TRBV9 and J is TRBJ2-3; D is undetermined. Trimming cost V 2 bases and J 2 bases, with 12 bases left between them. The CDR3 is made up of 15 amino acids. In germline, CDR1 is SGDLS, CDR2 YYNGEE. CDR3 DNA: TGTGCCAGCAGCGTTTTCGGGTCCGACACAGATACGCAGTATTTT. Translating it yields CASSVFGSDTDTQYF.

The table lists this clonotype with many counts. The CDR3 nucleotides are TGTGCCAGCAGTTTAGCGCTCGACGGACAAGAGACCCAGTACTTC. Protein product: CASSLALDGQETQYF. The chain joins TRBV12-3 or TRBV12-4 to TRBJ2-5; D is unresolved. The CDR3 has 15 residues. V was pared by 0 bases and J by 2 bases, with 10 bases between.

The chain recombines TRBV9 with TRBJ2-1; D is unclear. The length of the CDR3 is 14 residues. The germline V and J ends were trimmed by 5 bases and 10 bases, with 19 bases remaining between them. Germline V gene lookup returns CDR1 SGDLS and CDR2 YYNGEE. The CDR3 DNA is TGTGCCAGCAGTCGTATCGACTCCCTTCGGGAGCAGTTCTTC. Translated: CASSRIDSLREQFF.

This clonotype was seen repeatedly, ten times or more. The chain uses TRBV2 and TRBJ1-2; 7 positions agree with TRBD1. The CDR3 spans 11 residues. CDR1 SNHLY and CDR2 FYNNEI come from the germline V gene. Unmatched junction bases numbered 5, after V lost 8 bases and J lost 8 bases. CDR3 nucleotides: TGTGCCAGCTCTTTCAGGGGGGGCTACACCTTC. Its translation: CASSFRGGYTF.